This T cell receptor (beta chain) was sequenced for a study of neurological immune-mediated disorders. Indicated time point: longitudinal time-point 3. The CDR3 is 15 residues long. CDR1 and CDR2 (germline): DFQATT, SNEGSKA (reference sequence). The J segment lost 0 bases and the V segment lost 2 bases, leaving 7 bases of the junction unmatched. A single record per CDR3 protein comes from TCRdb applying MiXCR to the 5' RACE reads. The sample lists 84,000 or so distinct CDR3 sequences, about 4.5% seen once, with over 5.5% in the top ten. General study results and limits: There was no clinical or MRI feature that was associated with the multiple sclerosis repertoire cluster. CDR3 amino acid sequences found in expanded clones were never shared across subjects, suggesting private repertoires in all groups.

This clonotype has at least ten counts. What it binds is unknown. This clonotype was sampled from a woman aged 60-70 years with multiple sclerosis. The genes are TRBV20-1 and TRBJ2-7, with 7 bases fitting TRBD1. Sample: PBMCs. CDR3 protein: CSARNPGQSSYEQYF. The CDR3 DNA follows: TGCAGTGCTAGAAATCCGGGACAGAGCTCCTACGAGCAGTACTTC.